This TCR beta chain was recorded in a study of OX40 agonist ivuxolimab in advanced cancers. Study-level background: Six ivuxolimab dose levels, 0.01 to 10 mg/kg, were given intravenously every 2 weeks. Head and neck, renal cell, melanoma or hepatocellular carcinoma were the cancers that dose-escalation patients had.

Trimming removed 3 bases at V and 7 bases at J, with 13 bases between. From germline, CDR1 is MGHRA and CDR2 YSYEKL. The CDR3 length is 15 residues. Patients were ruled out by autoimmune disease history or systemic immunosuppression. Data came from immunoSEQ multiplex PCR; TCRdb stores just in-frame clones and leaves some out. The sample carries 78,000 or so clones, under 95% recorded once. This receptor was taken from an adult with an advanced solid tumor such as melanoma, head and neck, liver or kidney cancer. The sample here was CD4+ or CD8+ T cells sorted from blood, taken in a trial of the OX40 agonist ivuxolimab. The chain combines TRBV4-1 with TRBJ1-6, with a weak D call TRBD1 (5 bases). CDR3 loop: CASSQAAGGNSPLHF. CDR3 coding DNA: TGCGCCAGCAGCCAGGCGGCGGGGGGAAATTCACCCCTCCACTTT.